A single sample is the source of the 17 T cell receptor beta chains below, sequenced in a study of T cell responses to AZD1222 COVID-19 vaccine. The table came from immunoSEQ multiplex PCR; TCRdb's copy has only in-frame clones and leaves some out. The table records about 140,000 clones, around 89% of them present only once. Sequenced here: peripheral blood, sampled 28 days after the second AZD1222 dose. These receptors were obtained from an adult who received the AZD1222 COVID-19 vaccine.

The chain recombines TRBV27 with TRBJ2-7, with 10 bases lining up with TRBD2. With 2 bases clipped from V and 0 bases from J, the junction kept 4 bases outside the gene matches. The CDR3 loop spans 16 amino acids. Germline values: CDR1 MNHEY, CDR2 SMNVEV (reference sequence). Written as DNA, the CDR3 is TGTGCCAGCAGTTTAAGGGGGACTAGCGCCTCCTACGAGCAGTACTTC. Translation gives CASSLRGTSASYEQYF.

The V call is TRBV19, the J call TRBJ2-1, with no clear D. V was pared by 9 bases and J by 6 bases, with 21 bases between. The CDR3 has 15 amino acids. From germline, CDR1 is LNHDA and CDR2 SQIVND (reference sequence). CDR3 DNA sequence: TGTGCCAGCCAGGCGGCCCTCCTGCCGGCCAATGAGCAGTTCTTC. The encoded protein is CASQAALLPANEQFF.

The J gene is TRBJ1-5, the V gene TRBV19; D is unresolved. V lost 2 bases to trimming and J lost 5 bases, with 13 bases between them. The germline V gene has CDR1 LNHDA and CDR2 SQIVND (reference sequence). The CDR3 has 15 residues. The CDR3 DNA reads TGTGCCAGTAGTATAATATTAACGGGATATCAGCCCCAGCATTTT. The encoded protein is CASSIILTGYQPQHF. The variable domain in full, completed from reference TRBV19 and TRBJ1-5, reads DGGITQSPKYLFRKEGQNVTLSCEQNLNHDAMYWYRQDPGQGLRLIYYSQIVNDFQKGDIAEGYSVSREKKESFPLTVTSAQKNPTAFYLCASSIILTGYQPQHFGDGTRLSIL.

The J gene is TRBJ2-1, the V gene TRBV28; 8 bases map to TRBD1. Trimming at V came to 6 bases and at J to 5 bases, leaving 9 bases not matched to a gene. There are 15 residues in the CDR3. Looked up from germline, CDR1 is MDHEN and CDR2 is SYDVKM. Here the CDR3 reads CASSLQGGLNNEQFF. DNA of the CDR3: TGTGCCAGCAGCCTACAGGGGGGTCTGAACAATGAGCAGTTCTTC.

CDR3 sequence: CASRMGADQPQHF. The DNA for the CDR3 is TGTGCCAGTAGAATGGGGGCGGATCAGCCCCAGCATTTT. The rearrangement uses TRBV7-9 and TRBJ1-5; perhaps TRBD1 as D (6 bases). The CDR3 has 13 residues. Trimming took off 9 bases at V and 5 bases at J, with 14 bases between the two ends. Germline loops: CDR1 SEHNR, CDR2 FQNEAQ (reference sequence).

The CDR3: CASSSGGSGRAVETQYF. CDR3 DNA: TGTGCCAGCAGCTCCGGGGGTAGCGGGAGGGCCGTGGAGACCCAGTACTTC. The chain links TRBV7-3 to TRBJ2-5; 11 nucleotides align to TRBD2. V was clipped by 4 bases and J by 5 bases; unmatched bases: 12. Germline assignment: CDR1 SGHTA and CDR2 FQGTGA. The CDR3 is made up of 17 amino acids.

This CDR3 is CASRKTGTYFLIDTEAFF. The CDR3 region has the DNA TGTGCCAGCAGGAAAACCGGGACGTACTTCCTTATAGACACTGAAGCTTTCTTT. This chain connects TRBV19 to TRBJ1-1, with D perhaps TRBD1 (5 bases). CDR3 length: 18 residues. CDR1 and CDR2 from the germline V gene are LNHDA and SQIVND (reference sequence). Trimming left V 9 bases short and J 3 bases short, with 29 bases between.

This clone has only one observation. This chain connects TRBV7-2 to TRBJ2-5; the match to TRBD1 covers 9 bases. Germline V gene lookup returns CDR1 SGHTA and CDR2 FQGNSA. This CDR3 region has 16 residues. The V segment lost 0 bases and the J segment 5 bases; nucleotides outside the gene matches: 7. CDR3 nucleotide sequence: TGTGCCAGCAGCTTAGCCCCTACAGGGGGCCGGGAGACCCAGTACTTC. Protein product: CASSLAPTGGRETQYF.

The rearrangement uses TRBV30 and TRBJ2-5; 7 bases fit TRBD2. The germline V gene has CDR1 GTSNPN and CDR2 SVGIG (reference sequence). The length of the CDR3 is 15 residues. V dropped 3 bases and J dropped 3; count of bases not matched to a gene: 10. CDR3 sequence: CAWSPKPGTKETQYF. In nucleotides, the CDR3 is TGTGCCTGGAGCCCAAAACCCGGGACTAAAGAGACCCAGTACTTC. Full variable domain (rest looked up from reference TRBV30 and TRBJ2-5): SQTIHQWPATLVQPVGSPLSLECTVEGTSNPNLYWYRQAAGRGLQLLFYSVGIGQISSEVPQNLSASRPQDRQFILSSKKLLLSDSGFYLCAWSPKPGTKETQYFGPGTRLLVL.

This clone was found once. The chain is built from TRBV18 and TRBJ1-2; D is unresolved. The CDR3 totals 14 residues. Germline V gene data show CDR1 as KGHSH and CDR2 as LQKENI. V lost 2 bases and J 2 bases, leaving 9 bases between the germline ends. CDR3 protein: CASSPALGNYGYTF. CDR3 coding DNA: TGTGCCAGCTCACCAGCTCTAGGGAACTATGGCTACACCTTC.

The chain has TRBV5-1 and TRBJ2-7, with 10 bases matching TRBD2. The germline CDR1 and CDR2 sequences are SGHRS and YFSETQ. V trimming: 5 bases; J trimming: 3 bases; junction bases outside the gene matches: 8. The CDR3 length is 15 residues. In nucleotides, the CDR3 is TGCGCCAGCAGTCAGCCTAGCGGGAGTATCTACGAGCAGTACTTC. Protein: CASSQPSGSIYEQYF.

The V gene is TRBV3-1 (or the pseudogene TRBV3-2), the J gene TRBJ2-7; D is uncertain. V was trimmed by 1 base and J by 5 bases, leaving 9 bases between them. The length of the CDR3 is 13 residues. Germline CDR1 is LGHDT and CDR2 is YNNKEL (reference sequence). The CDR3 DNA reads TGTGCCAGCAGCCAAGGGGTCAAAAACGAGCAGTACTTC. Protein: CASSQGVKNEQYF.

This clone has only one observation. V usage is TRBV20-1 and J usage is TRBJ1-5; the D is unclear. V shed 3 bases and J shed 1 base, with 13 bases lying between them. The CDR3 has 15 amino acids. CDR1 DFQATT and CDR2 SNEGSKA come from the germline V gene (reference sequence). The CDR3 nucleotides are TGCAGTGCTAGTCCTGGTGGACTAAGCAATCAGCCCCAGCATTTT. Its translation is CSASPGGLSNQPQHF.

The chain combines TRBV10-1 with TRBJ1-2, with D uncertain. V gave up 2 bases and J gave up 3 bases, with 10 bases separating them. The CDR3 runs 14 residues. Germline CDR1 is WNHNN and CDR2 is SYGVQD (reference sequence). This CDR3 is CASSETADDYGYTF. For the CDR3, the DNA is TGCGCCAGCAGTGAGACAGCCGATGACTATGGCTACACCTTC.

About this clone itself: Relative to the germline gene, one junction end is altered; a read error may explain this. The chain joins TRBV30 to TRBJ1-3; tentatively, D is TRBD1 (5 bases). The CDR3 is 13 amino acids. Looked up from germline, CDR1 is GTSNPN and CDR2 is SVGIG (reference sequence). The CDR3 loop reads CAWKSARVGHIVF. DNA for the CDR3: TGTGCCTGGAAATCCGCCAGGGTAGGGCACATCGTTTTT.

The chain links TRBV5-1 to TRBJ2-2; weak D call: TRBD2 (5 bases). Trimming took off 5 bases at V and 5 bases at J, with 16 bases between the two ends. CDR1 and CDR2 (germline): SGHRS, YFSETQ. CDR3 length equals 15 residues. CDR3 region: CASSPGLVSTGELFF. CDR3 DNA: TGCGCCAGCAGTCCCGGACTGGTCTCTACCGGGGAGCTGTTTTTT. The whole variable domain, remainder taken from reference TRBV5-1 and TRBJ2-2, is KAGVTQTPRYLIKTRGQQVTLSCSPISGHRSVSWYQQTPGQGLQFLFEYFSETQRNKGNFPGRFSGRQFSNSRSEMNVSTLELGDSALYLCASSPGLVSTGELFFGEGSRLTVL.

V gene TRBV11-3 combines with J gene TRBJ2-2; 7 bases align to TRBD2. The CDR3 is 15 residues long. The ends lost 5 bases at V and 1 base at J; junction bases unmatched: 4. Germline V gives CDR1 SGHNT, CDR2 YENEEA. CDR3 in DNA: TGTGCCAGCAGCCGGACTAGTAAGAACACCGGGGAGCTGTTTTTT. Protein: CASSRTSKNTGELFF.